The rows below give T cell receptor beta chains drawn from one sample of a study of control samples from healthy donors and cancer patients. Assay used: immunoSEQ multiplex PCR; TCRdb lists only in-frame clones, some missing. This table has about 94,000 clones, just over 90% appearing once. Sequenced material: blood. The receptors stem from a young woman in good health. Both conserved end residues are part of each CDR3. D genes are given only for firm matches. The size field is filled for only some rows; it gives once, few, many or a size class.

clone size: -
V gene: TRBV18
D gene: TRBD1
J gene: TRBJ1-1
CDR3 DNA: TGTGCCAGCAGATGGACAGGCGACCTCACTGAAGCTTTCTTT
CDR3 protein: CASRWTGDLTEAFF

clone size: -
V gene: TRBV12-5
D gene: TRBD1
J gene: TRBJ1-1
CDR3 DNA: TGTGCTAGTGGTTTGACTCCCGGGACAGGTCTCATGAACACTGAAGCTTTCTTT
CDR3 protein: CASGLTPGTGLMNTEAFF

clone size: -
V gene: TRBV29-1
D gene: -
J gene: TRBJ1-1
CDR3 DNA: TGCAGCGCCGCCGGCGACACTGAAGCTTTCTTT
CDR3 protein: CSAAGDTEAFF

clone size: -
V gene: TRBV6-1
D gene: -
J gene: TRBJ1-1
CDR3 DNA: TGTGCCAGCAGTGGCCTCAGCGGGAGGGATTGGAACACTGAAGCTTTCTTT
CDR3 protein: CASSGLSGRDWNTEAFF

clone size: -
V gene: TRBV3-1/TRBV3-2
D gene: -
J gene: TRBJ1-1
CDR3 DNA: TGTGCCAGCAGCCACGGCAGAGGCACTGAAGCTTTCTTT
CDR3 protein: CASSHGRGTEAFF

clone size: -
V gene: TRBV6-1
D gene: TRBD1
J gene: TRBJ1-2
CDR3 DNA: TGTGCCAGCAGTGAACCGACCAGGGGGAAGTATTATGGCTACACCTTC
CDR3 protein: CASSEPTRGKYYGYTF

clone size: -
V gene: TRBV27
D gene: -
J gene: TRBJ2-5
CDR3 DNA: TGTGCCAGCAGTTTATCAGGACAAGAGACCCAGTACTTC
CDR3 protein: CASSLSGQETQYF

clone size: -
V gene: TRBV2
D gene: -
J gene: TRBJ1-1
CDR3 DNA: TGTGCCAGCAGAGGGGAATTAACTGAAGCTTTCTTT
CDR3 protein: CASRGELTEAFF

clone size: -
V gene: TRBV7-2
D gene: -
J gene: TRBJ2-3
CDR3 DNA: TGTGCCAGCAGCCCCAGAACGACAGGAGATACGCAGTATTTT
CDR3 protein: CASSPRTTGDTQYF

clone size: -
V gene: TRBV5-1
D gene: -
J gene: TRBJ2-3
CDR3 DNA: TGCGCCAGCAGCTTGGAGGGAGATACGCAGTATTTT
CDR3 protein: CASSLEGDTQYF

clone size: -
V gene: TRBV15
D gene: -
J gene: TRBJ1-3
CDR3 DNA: TGTGCCACCAGCAGAGATCTTACGGGCTCTGGAAACACCATATATTTT
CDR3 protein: CATSRDLTGSGNTIYF

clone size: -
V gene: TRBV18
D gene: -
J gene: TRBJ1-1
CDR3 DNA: TGTGCCAGCTCACCGAATGGGGGAGGGGACACTGAAGCTTTCTTT
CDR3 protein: CASSPNGGGDTEAFF

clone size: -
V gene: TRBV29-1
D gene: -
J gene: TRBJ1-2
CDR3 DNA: TGCAGCGTTGACCAGGCCTATGGCTACACCTTC
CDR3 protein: CSVDQAYGYTF

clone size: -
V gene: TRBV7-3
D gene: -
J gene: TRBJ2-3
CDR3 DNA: TGTGCCAGCAGCTTACGGTTCAGGAGTTCAGATACGCAGTATTTT
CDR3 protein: CASSLRFRSSDTQYF

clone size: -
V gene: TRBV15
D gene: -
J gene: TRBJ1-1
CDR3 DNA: TGTGCCACCAGCAGAGATCGGGGTTTGAACACTGAAGCTTTCTTT
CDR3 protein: CATSRDRGLNTEAFF

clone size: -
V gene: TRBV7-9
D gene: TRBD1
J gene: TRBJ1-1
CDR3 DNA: TGTGCCAGCAGTCGACCAAAGGGGGCGAACACTGAAGCTTTCTTT
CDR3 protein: CASSRPKGANTEAFF

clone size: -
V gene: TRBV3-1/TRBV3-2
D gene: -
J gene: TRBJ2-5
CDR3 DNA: TGTGCCAGCAGCCTACAGGAGACCCAGTACTTC
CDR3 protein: CASSLQETQYF

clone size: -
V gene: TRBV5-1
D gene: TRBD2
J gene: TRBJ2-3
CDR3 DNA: TGCGCCAGCAGCTTGGTAGTAGCGGGGGTGCCGAGCACAGATACGCAGTATTTT
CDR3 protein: CASSLVVAGVPSTDTQYF

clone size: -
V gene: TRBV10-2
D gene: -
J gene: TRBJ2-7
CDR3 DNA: TGCGCCACCTCCCCCGGGACCAGCTACGAGCAGTACTTC
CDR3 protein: CATSPGTSYEQYF

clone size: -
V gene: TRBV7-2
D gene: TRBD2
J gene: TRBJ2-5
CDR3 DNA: TGTGCCAGCAGCACGGGACTAGCGGGGATATACGCAGAGACCCAGTACTTC
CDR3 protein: CASSTGLAGIYAETQYF

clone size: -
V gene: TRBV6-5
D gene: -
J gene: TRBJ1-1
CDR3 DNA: TGTGCCAGCAGTTACAGAGGCGTAAACACTGAAGCTTTCTTT
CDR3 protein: CASSYRGVNTEAFF

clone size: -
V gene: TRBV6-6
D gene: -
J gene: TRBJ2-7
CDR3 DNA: TGTGCCAGCAGGTACCCGGGGGCAGGCTACGAGCAGTACTTC
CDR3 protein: CASRYPGAGYEQYF

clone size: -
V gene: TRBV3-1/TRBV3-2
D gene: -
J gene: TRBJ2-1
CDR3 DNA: TGTGCCAGCAGCCAGGGCGGCACAGGGTCAGGCGAGCAGTTCTTC
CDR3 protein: CASSQGGTGSGEQFF

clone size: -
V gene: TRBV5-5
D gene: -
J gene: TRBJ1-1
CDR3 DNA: TGTGCCAGCAGCAGGGGGGGTGGGACTGAAGCTTTCTTT
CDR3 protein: CASSRGGGTEAFF

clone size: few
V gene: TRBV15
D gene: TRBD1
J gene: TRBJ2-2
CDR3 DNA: TGTGCCACCAGCGCCCGGGACAGGGATCCCGGGGAGCTGTTTTTT
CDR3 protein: CATSARDRDPGELFF

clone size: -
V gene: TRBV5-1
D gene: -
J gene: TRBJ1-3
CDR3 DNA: TGCGCCAGCAGCTTGTCTATAGGCAGCGGTGGAAACACCATATATTTT
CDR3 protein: CASSLSIGSGGNTIYF

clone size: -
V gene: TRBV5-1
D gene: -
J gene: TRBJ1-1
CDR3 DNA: TGCGCCAGCAGCTTGGAAGGCAGATTATCTGAAGCTTTCTTT
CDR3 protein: CASSLEGRLSEAFF

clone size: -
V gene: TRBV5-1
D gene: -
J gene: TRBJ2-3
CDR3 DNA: TGCGCCAGCAGCTTCAGCGGAAACACAGATACGCAGTATTTT
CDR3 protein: CASSFSGNTDTQYF

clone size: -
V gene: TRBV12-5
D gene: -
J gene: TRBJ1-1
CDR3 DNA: TGTGCTAGTTCAGAGAACACTGAAGCTTTCTTT
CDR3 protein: CASSENTEAFF

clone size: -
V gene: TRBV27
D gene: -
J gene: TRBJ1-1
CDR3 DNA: TGTGCCAGCCGGCAAGTGATCCCGAACACTGAAGCTTTCTTT
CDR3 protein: CASRQVIPNTEAFF

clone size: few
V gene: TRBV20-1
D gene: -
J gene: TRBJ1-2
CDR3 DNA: TGCAGTGCTGGGTCCTATGGCTACACCTTC
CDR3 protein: CSAGSYGYTF

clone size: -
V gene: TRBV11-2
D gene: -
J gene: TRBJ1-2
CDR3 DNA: TGTGCCAGCAGCTTAGATCTATACGGTTCTAACTATGGCTACACCTTC
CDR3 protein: CASSLDLYGSNYGYTF

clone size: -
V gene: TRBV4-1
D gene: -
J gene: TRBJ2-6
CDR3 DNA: TGCGCCAGCAGCCCCAGAGTTTCAGGGGGGACTGGGGCCAACGTCCTGACTTTC
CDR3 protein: CASSPRVSGGTGANVLTF

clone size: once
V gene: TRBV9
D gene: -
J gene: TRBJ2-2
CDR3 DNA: TGTGCCAGCAGCGTAATGTCTCAAGGGGGGGAGCTGTTTTTT
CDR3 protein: CASSVMSQGGELFF

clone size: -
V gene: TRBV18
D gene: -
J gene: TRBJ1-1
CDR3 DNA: TGTGCCAGCTCACCGGTAGAGGGTGGCGACACTGAAGCTTTCTTT
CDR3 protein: CASSPVEGGDTEAFF

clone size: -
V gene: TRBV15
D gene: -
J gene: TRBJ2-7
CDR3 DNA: TGTGCCACCAGAAAACCCACACAGGGTACCTACGAGCAGTACTTC
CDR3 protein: CATRKPTQGTYEQYF

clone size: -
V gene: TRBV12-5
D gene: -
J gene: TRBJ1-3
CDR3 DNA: TGTGCTAGTGCTTACAACTCTGGAAACACCATATATTTT
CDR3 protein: CASAYNSGNTIYF

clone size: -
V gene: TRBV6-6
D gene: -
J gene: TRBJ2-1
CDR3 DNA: TGTGCCAGCAGCCTTGGGGGGCGGCTTGACAATGAGCAGTTCTTC
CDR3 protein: CASSLGGRLDNEQFF

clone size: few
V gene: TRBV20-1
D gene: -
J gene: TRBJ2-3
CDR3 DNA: TGCAGTGCTAGTACAGACTCGAGCACAGATACGCAGTATTTT
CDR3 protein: CSASTDSSTDTQYF

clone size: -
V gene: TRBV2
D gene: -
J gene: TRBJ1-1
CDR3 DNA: TGTGCCAGCAGACCCCCGAGCACGAGCACTGAAGCTTTCTTT
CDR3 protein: CASRPPSTSTEAFF

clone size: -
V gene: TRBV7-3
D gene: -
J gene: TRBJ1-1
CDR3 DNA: TGTGCCAGCAGCCGGGGAAGCCTGAACACTGAAGCTTTCTTT
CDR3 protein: CASSRGSLNTEAFF

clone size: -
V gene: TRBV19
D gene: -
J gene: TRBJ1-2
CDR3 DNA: TGTGCCAGTAGCCCCGGTGAAAGGGTGTATGGCTACACCTTC
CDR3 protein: CASSPGERVYGYTF

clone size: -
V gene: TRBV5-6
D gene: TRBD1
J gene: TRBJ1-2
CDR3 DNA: TGTGCCAGCAGCCCCTGGACAGGGGGCGTCTATGGCTACACCTTC
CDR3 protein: CASSPWTGGVYGYTF

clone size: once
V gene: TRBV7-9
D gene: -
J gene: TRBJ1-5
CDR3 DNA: TGTGCCAGCAGCTTAGGAGGGTGGGGTAGGAGCAATCAGCCCCAGCATTTT
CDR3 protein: CASSLGGWGRSNQPQHF

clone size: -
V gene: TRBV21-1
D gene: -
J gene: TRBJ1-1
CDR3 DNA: TGTGCCAGCAGCATCCGGGACAGCAACACTGAAGCTTTCTTT
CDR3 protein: CASSIRDSNTEAFF

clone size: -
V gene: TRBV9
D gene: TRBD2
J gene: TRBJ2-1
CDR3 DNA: TGTGCCAGCAGCCCGCGGGGGGAACGACCCTACAATGAGCAGTTCTTC
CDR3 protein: CASSPRGERPYNEQFF

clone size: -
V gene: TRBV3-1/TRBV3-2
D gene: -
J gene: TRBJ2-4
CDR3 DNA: TGTGCCAGCAGCCAAGGGGTCATCTGGAACATTCAGTACTTC
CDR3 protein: CASSQGVIWNIQYF

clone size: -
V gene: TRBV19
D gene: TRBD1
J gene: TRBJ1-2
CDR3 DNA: TGTGCCAGTAGTACCCCGGGACAGGGGTATGGCTACACCTTC
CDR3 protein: CASSTPGQGYGYTF

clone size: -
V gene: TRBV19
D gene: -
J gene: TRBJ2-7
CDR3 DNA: TGTGCCAGTAGTATGATGGGGTCCGAGCAGTACTTC
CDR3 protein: CASSMMGSEQYF

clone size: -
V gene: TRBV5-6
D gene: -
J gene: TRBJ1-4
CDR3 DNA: TGTGCCAGCAGCTTGTGGGGGGCAACTAATGAAAAACTGTTTTTT
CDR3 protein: CASSLWGATNEKLFF

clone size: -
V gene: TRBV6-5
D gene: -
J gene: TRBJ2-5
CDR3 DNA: TGTGCCAGCACCGTTCAAGAGACCCAGTACTTC
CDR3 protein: CASTVQETQYF

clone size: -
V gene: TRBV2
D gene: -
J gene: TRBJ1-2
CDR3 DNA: TGTGCCAGCAGTTCCGGGACGTGGAATGGCTACACCTTC
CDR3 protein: CASSSGTWNGYTF

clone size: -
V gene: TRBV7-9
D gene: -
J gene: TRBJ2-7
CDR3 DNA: TGTGCCAGCAGCTTAGTAGGGCAGCAATACGAGCAGTACTTC
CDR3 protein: CASSLVGQQYEQYF

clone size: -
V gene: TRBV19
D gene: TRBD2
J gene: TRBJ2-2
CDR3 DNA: TGTGCCAGTAGTATCGCGGGGGGAAACACCGGGGAGCTGTTTTTT
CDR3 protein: CASSIAGGNTGELFF

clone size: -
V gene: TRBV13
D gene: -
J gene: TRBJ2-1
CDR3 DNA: TGTGCCAGCAGCCTTTACAGGGAATTCTACAATGAGCAGTTCTTC
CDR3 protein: CASSLYREFYNEQFF

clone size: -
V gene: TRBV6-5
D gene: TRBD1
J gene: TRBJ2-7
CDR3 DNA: TGTGCCAGCAGTTATGGGACAGGGGCCTTGGGGGAGCAGTACTTC
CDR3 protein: CASSYGTGALGEQYF

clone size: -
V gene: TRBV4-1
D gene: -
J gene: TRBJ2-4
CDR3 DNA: TGCGCCAGCAGCCAATCGACAGGAGAAAACAAAAACATTCAGTACTTC
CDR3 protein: CASSQSTGENKNIQYF

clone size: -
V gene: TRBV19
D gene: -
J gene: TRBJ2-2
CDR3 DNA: TGTGCCGTAAGGGGGTTAGAGAGGACCGGGGAGCTGTTTTTT
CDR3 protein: CAVRGLERTGELFF